This record concerns one TCR beta chain sequence. Its target is not known. The PCR ran on 60 Vbeta and 13 Jbeta primers. Method: immunoSEQ multiplex PCR; TCRdb's copy keeps in-frame clones and lacks some. The profile shows under 200,000 clones, about 80% of them singletons. These data come from a study of cytomegalovirus exposure and HLA in healthy donors. About the research overall: Out of about 410 genotyped donors, around 80% belonged to the Caucasian-associated ancestry cluster.

Study findings and constraints: According to the study, approximately 150 TCR beta chains were cytomegalovirus-associated. Most of the TCR beta V segments (in an earlier analysis) were productive either about 87% or about 30% of the time.

The origin of this receptor is a man aged 50 or older in good health and CMV-seropositive. Sequences were obtained from PBMCs.

Here the CDR3 reads CASSSGQGPQETQYF. The CDR3 DNA follows: TGTGCCAGCAGCTCCGGACAGGGCCCGCAAGAGACCCAGTACTTC. The V call is TRBV9, the J call TRBJ2-5; 8 nucleotides agree with TRBD1. With V trimmed by 4 bases and J by 2 bases, 7 bases remained unmatched. This CDR3 spans 15 amino acids. CDR1 and CDR2 from the germline V gene are SGDLS and YYNGEE.